The 10 T cell receptor beta chains below were found in one sample sequenced in a study of shared clonotypes between healthy human individuals. Positive CCR7 selection of CD45RO-negative cells yielded the naive CD8 cells, and terminally differentiated effector memory CD45RA+ cells were excluded. Measured with immunoSEQ multiplex PCR; TCRdb has only the in-frame clones, and not every one. The data show 650,000 to 800,000 clones, with just over 90% seen just once and about 24% held by the top ten. Sequenced input: naive CD8+ T cells sorted from blood. The receptors derive from a man younger than 45 in good health.

J is TRBJ2-7 and V is TRBV5-6; 7 positions agree with TRBD2. The CDR3 contains 16 residues. V lost 0 bases and J lost 2; bases outside the gene matches: 8. Germline V gene sequence: CDR1 SGHDT, CDR2 YYEEEE. CDR3 DNA: TGTGCCAGCAGCTTGGGACTAGCAGAGACAACCTACGAGCAGTACTTC. Amino acids: CASSLGLAETTYEQYF.

The rearrangement links TRBV6-1 to TRBJ2-7; 8 bases fit TRBD1. Germline values: CDR1 MNHNS, CDR2 SASEGT. The CDR3 length is 15 residues. The V gene end was trimmed by 6 bases and the J gene end by 3 bases; junction bases not matched to a gene: 10. The CDR3 is CASRKTGTGLYEQYF. The DNA of the CDR3 is TGTGCCAGCAGGAAAACCGGGACAGGTCTCTACGAGCAGTACTTC.

The chain is built from TRBV11-3 and TRBJ2-2; no definite D call. Germline V CDR1 and CDR2: SGHNT, YENEEA. Trimming took 0 bases from V and 0 from J, leaving 8 bases between them. This CDR3 comprises 16 residues. DNA of the CDR3: TGTGCCAGCAGCTTAGAGGACGGAACGAACACCGGGGAGCTGTTTTTT. It encodes CASSLEDGTNTGELFF.

V gene TRBV13 combines with J gene TRBJ2-2; no reliable D call. V dropped 1 base and J dropped 5 bases, with 11 bases sitting between them. CDR1 is PRHDT and CDR2 is FYEKMQ in the germline V gene (reference sequence). The CDR3 covers 15 residues. The CDR3 protein is CASSLAPQVTGELFF. The DNA of the CDR3 is TGTGCCAGCAGCTTAGCCCCTCAAGTAACCGGGGAGCTGTTTTTT.

V gene TRBV6-5 combines with J gene TRBJ2-7, with D perhaps given as TRBD1 or TRBD2 (5 bases each). The germline V and J ends were trimmed by 0 bases and 2 bases, with 14 bases remaining between them. Germline V gene sequence: CDR1 MNHEY, CDR2 SVGAGI. The CDR3 runs to 16 residues. CDR3 coding DNA: TGTGCCAGCAGTTACTCTTGGTCCCGGGGCCCCTACGAGCAGTACTTC. Amino acid sequence: CASSYSWSRGPYEQYF.

The rearrangement links TRBV30 to TRBJ2-7; 7 bases align to TRBD1. The V gene end was trimmed by 0 bases and the J gene end by 6 bases; junction bases not matched to a gene: 17. Germline assignment: CDR1 GTSNPN and CDR2 SVGIG (reference sequence). The CDR3 is 17 residues long. CDR3 protein: CAWSVRGSTGFVREQYF. Written as DNA, the CDR3 is TGTGCCTGGAGTGTCCGTGGTTCGACAGGGTTTGTTCGCGAGCAGTACTTC.

The rearrangement joins TRBV7-6 to TRBJ2-5; 9 nucleotides match TRBD1. CDR3 length equals 16 residues. V dropped 0 bases and J dropped 4; count of bases not matched to a gene: 6. The germline V gene has CDR1 SGHVS and CDR2 FNYEAQ. The CDR3 here is CASSLASGQGSETQYF. In DNA, the CDR3 is TGTGCCAGCAGCTTAGCGTCAGGACAGGGGTCAGAGACCCAGTACTTC.

The V call is TRBV27, the J call TRBJ2-1, with 10 bases matching TRBD2. The CDR3 spans 15 residues. Germline trimming cut 7 bases from V and 5 bases from J; bases unmatched to any gene: 8. The germline gives CDR1 MNHEY, CDR2 SMNVEV (reference sequence). CDR3 amino acids: CASTLLAGSDNEQFF. In DNA form, the CDR3 reads TGTGCCAGCACCCTACTAGCGGGATCGGACAATGAGCAGTTCTTC.

V is TRBV4-3 and J is TRBJ2-1; TRBD1 is a possible D gene (5 bases). Germline V lookup: CDR1 LGHNA, CDR2 YSLEER. The CDR3 is 17 amino acids. Trimming took 0 bases from V and 6 from J, leaving 18 bases between them. The CDR3: CASSQDRVVSRPNEQFF. In nucleotides, the CDR3 is TGCGCCAGCAGCCAAGACAGGGTAGTTTCCCGTCCCAATGAGCAGTTCTTC.

V and J are TRBV28 and TRBJ2-7; D is unclear. Germline CDR1 reads MDHEN; CDR2 reads SYDVKM. The CDR3 sequence is 13 residues long. The V end lost 8 bases, the J end lost 5 bases, and 16 bases lay between the germline ends. The CDR3 here is CASQPGLDDEQYF. CDR3 DNA: TGTGCCAGCCAACCGGGCCTCGACGACGAGCAGTACTTC.